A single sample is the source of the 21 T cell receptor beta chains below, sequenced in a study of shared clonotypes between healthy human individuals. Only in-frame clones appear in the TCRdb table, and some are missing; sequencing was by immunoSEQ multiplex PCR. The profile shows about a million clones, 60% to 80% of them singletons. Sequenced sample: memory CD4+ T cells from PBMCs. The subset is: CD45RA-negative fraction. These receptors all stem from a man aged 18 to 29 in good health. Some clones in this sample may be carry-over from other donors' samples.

This CDR3 reads CASSLSPGGYYGYTF. DNA for the CDR3: TGTGCCAGCAGTTTATCCCCAGGGGGCTACTATGGCTACACCTTC. The chain carries TRBV27 and TRBJ1-2; 8 nucleotides match TRBD1. This CDR3 region has 15 residues. Germline trimming cut 0 bases from V and 3 bases from J; bases unmatched to any gene: 3. CDR1 is MNHEY and CDR2 is SMNVEV in the germline V gene (reference sequence).

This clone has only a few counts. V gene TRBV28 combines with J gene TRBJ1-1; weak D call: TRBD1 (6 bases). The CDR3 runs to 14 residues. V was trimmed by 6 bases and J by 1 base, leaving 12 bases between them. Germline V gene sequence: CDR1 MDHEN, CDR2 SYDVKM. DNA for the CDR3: TGTGCCAGCAGAAACGGGGGGGCGAACACTGAAGCTTTCTTT. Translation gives CASRNGGANTEAFF.

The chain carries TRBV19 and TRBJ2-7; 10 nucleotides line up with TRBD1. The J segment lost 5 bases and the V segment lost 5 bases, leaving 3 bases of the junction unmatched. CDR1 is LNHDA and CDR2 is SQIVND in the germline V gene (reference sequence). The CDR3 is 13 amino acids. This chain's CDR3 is CASSLDRGDEQYF. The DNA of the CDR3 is TGTGCCAGTAGTTTGGACAGGGGGGACGAGCAGTACTTC.

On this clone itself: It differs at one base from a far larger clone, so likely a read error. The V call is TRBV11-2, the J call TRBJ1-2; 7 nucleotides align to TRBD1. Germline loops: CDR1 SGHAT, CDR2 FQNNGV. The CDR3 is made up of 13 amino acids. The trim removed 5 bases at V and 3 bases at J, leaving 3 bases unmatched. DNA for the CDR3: TGTGCCAGCAGCGAAACAGGGGACTATGGCTACACCTTC. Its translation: CASSETGDYGYTF.

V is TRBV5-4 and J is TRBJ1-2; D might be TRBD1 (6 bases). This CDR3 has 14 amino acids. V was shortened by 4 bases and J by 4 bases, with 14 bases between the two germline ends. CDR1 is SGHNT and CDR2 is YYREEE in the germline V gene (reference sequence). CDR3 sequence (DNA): TGTGCCAGCAGCGGGGGCGGGGGTTTCTATGGCTACACCTTC. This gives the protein CASSGGGGFYGYTF.

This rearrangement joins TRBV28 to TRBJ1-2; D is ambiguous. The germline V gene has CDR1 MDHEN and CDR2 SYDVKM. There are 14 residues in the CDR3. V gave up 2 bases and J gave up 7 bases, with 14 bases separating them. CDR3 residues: CASSLPTGYFGYTF. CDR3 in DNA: TGTGCCAGCAGTTTACCGACGGGCTACTTTGGCTACACCTTC.

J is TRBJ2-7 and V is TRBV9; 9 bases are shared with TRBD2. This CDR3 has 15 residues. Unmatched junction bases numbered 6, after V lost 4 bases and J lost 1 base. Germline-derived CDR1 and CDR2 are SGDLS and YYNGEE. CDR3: CASSPGLASSYEQYF. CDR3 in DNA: TGTGCCAGCAGCCCCGGACTAGCGAGTTCCTACGAGCAGTACTTC.

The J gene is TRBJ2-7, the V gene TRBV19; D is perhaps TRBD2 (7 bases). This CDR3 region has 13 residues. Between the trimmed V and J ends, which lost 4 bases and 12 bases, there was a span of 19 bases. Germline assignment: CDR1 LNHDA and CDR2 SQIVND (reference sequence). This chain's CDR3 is CASSTTSRGTMYF. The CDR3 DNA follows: TGTGCCAGTAGTACTACCTCGCGGGGGACAATGTACTTC.

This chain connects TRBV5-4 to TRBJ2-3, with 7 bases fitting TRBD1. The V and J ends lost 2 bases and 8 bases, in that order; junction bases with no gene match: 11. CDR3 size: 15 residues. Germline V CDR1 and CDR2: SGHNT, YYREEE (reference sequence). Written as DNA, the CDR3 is TGTGCCAGCAGCTTCCTTAAAACAGGGGCAACTACGCAGTATTTT. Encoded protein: CASSFLKTGATTQYF.

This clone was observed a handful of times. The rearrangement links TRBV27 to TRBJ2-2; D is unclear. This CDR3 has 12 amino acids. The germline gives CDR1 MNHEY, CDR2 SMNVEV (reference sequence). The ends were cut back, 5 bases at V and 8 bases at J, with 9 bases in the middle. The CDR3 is CASSRSWGELFF. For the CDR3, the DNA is TGTGCCAGCAGTAGGAGCTGGGGGGAGCTGTTTTTT.

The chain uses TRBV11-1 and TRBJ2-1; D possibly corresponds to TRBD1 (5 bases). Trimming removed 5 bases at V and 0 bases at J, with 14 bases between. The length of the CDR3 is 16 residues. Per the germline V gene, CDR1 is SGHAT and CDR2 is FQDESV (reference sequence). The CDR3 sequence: CASSRQGAGSYNEQFF. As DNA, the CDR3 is TGTGCCAGCAGCAGACAAGGGGCCGGCTCCTACAATGAGCAGTTCTTC.

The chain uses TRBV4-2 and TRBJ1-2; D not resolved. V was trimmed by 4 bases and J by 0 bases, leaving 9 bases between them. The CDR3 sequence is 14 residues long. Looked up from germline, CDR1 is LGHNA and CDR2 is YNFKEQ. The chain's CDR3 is CASSPRLANYGYTF. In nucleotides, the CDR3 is TGTGCCAGCAGCCCCCGACTAGCTAACTATGGCTACACCTTC.

The CDR3 DNA is TGTGCCAGCAGCTTAGGTGTCGGAGCGGGAGAAGGCCAAGAGACCCAGTACTTC. It translates to CASSLGVGAGEGQETQYF. The V gene is TRBV11-3, the J gene TRBJ2-5, with 8 nucleotides matching TRBD2. There are 18 residues in the CDR3. Trimming took 1 base from V and 1 from J; bases not matched to a gene: 11. Per the germline V gene, CDR1 is SGHNT and CDR2 is YENEEA.

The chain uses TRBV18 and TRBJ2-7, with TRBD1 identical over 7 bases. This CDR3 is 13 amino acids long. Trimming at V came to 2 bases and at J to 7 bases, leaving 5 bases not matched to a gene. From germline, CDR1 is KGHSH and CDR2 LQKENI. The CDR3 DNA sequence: TGTGCCAGCTCACCAGGGACAGAGAGGGAGCAGTACTTC. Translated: CASSPGTEREQYF.

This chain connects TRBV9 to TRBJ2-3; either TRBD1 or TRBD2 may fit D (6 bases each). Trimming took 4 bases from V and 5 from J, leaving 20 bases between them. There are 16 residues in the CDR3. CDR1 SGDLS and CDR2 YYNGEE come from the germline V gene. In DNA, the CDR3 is TGTGCCAGCAGCAGGGGGGCGAGGGGCGCGGTAGATACGCAGTATTTT. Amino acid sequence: CASSRGARGAVDTQYF. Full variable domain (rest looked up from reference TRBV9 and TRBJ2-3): DSGVTQTPKHLITATGQRVTLRCSPRSGDLSVYWYQQSLDQGLQFLIQYYNGEERAKGNILERFSAQQFPDLHSELNLSSLELGDSALYFCASSRGARGAVDTQYFGPGTRLTVL.

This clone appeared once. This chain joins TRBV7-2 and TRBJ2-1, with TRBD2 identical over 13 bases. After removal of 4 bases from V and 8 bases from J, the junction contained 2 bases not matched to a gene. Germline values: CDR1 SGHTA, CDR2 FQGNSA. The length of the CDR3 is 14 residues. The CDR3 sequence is CASSSGLAGYEQFF. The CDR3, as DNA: TGTGCCAGCAGCTCGGGACTAGCGGGATATGAGCAGTTCTTC.

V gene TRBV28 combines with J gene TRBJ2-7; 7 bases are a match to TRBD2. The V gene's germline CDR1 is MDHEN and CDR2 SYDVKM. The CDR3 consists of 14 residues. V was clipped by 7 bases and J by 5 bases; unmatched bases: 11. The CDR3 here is CASTMGGTRHEQYF. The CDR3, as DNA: TGTGCCAGCACCATGGGGGGGACCCGCCACGAGCAGTACTTC.

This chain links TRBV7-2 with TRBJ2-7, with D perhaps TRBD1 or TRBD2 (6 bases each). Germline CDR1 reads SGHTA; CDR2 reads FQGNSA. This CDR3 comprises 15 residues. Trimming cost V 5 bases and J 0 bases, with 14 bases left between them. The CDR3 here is CASSPGGRSSYEQYF. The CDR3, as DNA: TGTGCCAGCAGCCCCGGGGGCCGCAGCTCCTACGAGCAGTACTTC.

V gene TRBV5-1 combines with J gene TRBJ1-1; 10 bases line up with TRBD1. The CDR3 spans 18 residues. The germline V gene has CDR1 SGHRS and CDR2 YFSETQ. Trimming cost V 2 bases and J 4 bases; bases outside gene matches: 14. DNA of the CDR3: TGCGCCAGCAGCTTCGCTTCCCCGGGACAGGGGTCTAGCACTGAAGCTTTCTTT. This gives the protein CASSFASPGQGSSTEAFF.

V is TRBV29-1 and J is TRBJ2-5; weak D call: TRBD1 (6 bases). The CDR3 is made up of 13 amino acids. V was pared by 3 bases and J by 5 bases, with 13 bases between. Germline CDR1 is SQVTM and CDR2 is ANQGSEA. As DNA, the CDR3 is TGCAGCGTTGACGACAGGCTAGGGGAGACCCAGTACTTC. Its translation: CSVDDRLGETQYF. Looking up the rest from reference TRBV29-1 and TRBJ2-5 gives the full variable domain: SAVISQKPSRDICQRGTSLTIQCQVDSQVTMMFWYRQQPGQSLTLIATANQGSEATYESGFVIDKFPISRPNLTFSTLTVSNMSPEDSSIYLCSVDDRLGETQYFGPGTRLLVL.

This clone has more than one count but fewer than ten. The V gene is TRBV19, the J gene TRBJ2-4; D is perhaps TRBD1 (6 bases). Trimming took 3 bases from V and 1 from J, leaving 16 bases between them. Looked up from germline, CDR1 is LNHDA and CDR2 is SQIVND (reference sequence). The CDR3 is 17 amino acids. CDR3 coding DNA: TGTGCCAGTAGTATTTCCAGGGGCTATGGGGCCAAAAACATTCAGTACTTC. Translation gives CASSISRGYGAKNIQYF.